This T cell receptor beta chain stems from a study of blood T cell repertoires in COVID-19. Study at large: Whether acute or convalescent, the COVID-19 samples came from the United States, Italy and Spain. From T cells, B-cell-depleted T cells, or PBMCs came the material, which was cDNA or gDNA.

CDR1 is SGHVS, CDR2 FQNEAQ, per germline. The CDR3 is 15 residues long. Germline trimming cut 1 base from V and 0 bases from J; bases unmatched to any gene: 2. As handled by the study authors: Estimation of nucleated cell counts relied on the amplification of reference gene primers. Using immunoSEQ multiplex PCR, the repertoire was profiled, and TCRdb retains in-frame clones only, with some absent. The V and J calls and clone size are taken from that table; D and trimming were inferred from the DNA. The sample gives about 300,000 clones, 83% of which show up once; around a tenth is in the top ten. The sequenced sample was peripheral blood. The clonotype comes from a woman between 50 and 59 years old who had recovered from COVID-19. The chain employs TRBV7-8 and TRBJ1-1, with 7 bases fitting TRBD1. CDR3 in amino acids: CASSLVGTVNTEAFF. The CDR3 nucleotides read TGTGCCAGCAGCTTAGTTGGGACAGTGAACACTGAAGCTTTCTTT.